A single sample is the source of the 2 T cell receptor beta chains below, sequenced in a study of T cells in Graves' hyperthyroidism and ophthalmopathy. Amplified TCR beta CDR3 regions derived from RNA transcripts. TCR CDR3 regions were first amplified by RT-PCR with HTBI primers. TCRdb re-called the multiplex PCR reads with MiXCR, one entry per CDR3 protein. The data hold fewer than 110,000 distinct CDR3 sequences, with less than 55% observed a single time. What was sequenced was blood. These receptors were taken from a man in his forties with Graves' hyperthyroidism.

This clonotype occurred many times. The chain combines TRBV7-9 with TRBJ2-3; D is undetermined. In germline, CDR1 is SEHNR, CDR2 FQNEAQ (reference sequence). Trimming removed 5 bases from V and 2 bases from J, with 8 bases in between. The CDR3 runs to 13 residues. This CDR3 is CASSQVSTDTQYF. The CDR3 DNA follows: TGTGCCAGCAGCCAAGTTTCCACAGATACGCAGTATTTT.

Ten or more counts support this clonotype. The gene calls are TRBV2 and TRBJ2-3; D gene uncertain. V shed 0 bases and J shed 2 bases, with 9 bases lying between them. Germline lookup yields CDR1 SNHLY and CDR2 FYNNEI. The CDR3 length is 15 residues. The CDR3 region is CASSEAGASTDTQYF. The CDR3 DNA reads TGTGCCAGCAGTGAAGCCGGAGCCTCCACAGATACGCAGTATTTT.